These T cell receptor beta chains were read from a single sample in a study of long-term antiretroviral therapy in people with HIV. Profiling relied on immunoSEQ multiplex PCR, and the TCRdb table lists in-frame clones only, not all of them. Of about 25,000 clones in the sample, approximately 78% were seen once. The sequencing used unsorted PBMCs, collected 2.9 years after starting antiretroviral therapy. The receptors here all came from a man in his fifties or sixties with HIV. CDR3s include the opening cysteine and the closing phenylalanine or tryptophan. The order of the fields is V gene, J gene, D gene, CDR3 length, CDR3 protein. The D gene is left open where the match is weak.

v_call: TRBV30; j_call: TRBJ1-1; d_call: TRBD1; cdr3_length: 14; cdr3_aa: CAWSPDRARTEAFF
v_call: TRBV7-4; j_call: TRBJ2-1; d_call: -; cdr3_length: 13; cdr3_aa: CASSWTARHEQFF
v_call: TRBV11-2; j_call: TRBJ1-1; d_call: TRBD1; cdr3_length: 14; cdr3_aa: CASSLYRGTTEAFF
v_call: TRBV4-2; j_call: TRBJ2-7; d_call: -; cdr3_length: 11; cdr3_aa: CASSQAYEQYF
v_call: TRBV6-6; j_call: TRBJ2-7; d_call: TRBD1; cdr3_length: 15; cdr3_aa: CASSYRGTGSYEQYF
v_call: TRBV13; j_call: TRBJ2-7; d_call: TRBD2; cdr3_length: 16; cdr3_aa: CACGPGLAGGPDEQYF
v_call: TRBV7-9; j_call: TRBJ2-3; d_call: TRBD2; cdr3_length: 17; cdr3_aa: CASSTYGGATSTDTQYF
v_call: TRBV19; j_call: TRBJ1-5; d_call: -; cdr3_length: 12; cdr3_aa: CASSMGETAQHF
v_call: TRBV14; j_call: TRBJ1-6; d_call: -; cdr3_length: 16; cdr3_aa: CASSQERGSRGGPLHF
v_call: TRBV28; j_call: TRBJ1-4; d_call: -; cdr3_length: 14; cdr3_aa: CASTWGGTNEKLFF
v_call: TRBV9; j_call: TRBJ1-1; d_call: -; cdr3_length: 14; cdr3_aa: CASSVQGGYTEAFF
v_call: TRBV19; j_call: TRBJ1-1; d_call: -; cdr3_length: 13; cdr3_aa: CASSSPGGTEAFF
v_call: TRBV7-9; j_call: TRBJ2-2; d_call: -; cdr3_length: 17; cdr3_aa: CASSSQGGRSNTGELFF
v_call: TRBV9; j_call: TRBJ1-1; d_call: -; cdr3_length: 16; cdr3_aa: CASSHSGKGDLGRAFF
v_call: TRBV19; j_call: TRBJ1-5; d_call: -; cdr3_length: 15; cdr3_aa: CASASGYSGHQPQHF
v_call: TRBV30; j_call: TRBJ1-2; d_call: -; cdr3_length: 12; cdr3_aa: CAGTSTQGGYTF
v_call: TRBV30; j_call: TRBJ2-5; d_call: -; cdr3_length: 13; cdr3_aa: CAWSVLGAGTQYF